This T cell receptor (beta chain) was profiled in a study of molecular identifiers for immune sequencing clone quantification. Methods described previously, with TCR primers listed, were used for bulk TCR libraries. TCRdb used MiXCR to reprocess the PCR reads, holding one entry per CDR3 protein. The sample shows over 550,000 distinct CDR3 sequences, around 25% of them seen only once. Notes on the study in general: Clones with over 20 RNA copies captured over 99% of effector molecules but under 1% of naive ones. Sizes of highly expanded clones could be underestimated through identical TCRs sharing a barcode.

The germline CDR1 and CDR2 sequences are LGHNT and FRNRAP. V was pared by 4 bases and J by 1 base, with 1 base of the junction left unmatched. CDR3 size: 15 residues. Concerning this clonotype itself: Its antigen remains unidentified.

This chain uses TRBV12-5 with TRBJ2-2; TRBD1 aligns across 9 bases. Sequencing was done on a sample of naive CD8+ T cells from blood, with Jurkat cell RNA spiked in. Documented subset: FACS-sorted CD8+CD4-CCR7+CD45RA+ naive T cells. This receptor was identified in a human donor in good health. Some libraries in this study had Jurkat cell RNA spiked in. The CDR3 coding sequence is TGTGCTAGTGGTTCGACAGGGGGGAACACCGGGGAGCTGTTTTTT. As protein: CASGSTGGNTGELFF.